A selection of T cell receptor beta chains follows, all from one sample in a study of T cell changes during pregnancy in multiple sclerosis. Measured with immunoSEQ multiplex PCR; TCRdb has only the in-frame clones, and not every one. Of nearly 60,000 clones detected, 91% appear once; the ten largest clones hold 0.4% to 0.55%. The sample consisted of CD4+ T cells from peripheral blood mononuclear cells, taken after pregnancy. Every receptor here comes from a female donor in good health, enrolled as a control in a pregnancy study. Both conserved end residues are part of each CDR3. The D gene is left open where the match is weak. Where a row states a size, it is once, few, many or the class of an expanded clone; other rows omit it.

clone size	V gene	D gene	J gene	CDR3 protein	CDR3 DNA
NA	TRBV5-4	TRBD1	TRBJ2-5	CASSRGQRETQYF	TGTGCCAGCAGCAGGGGACAGCGGGAGACCCAGTACTTC
NA	TRBV5-1	NA	TRBJ2-2	CASSPYGPANTGELFF	TGCGCCAGCAGCCCTTACGGTCCGGCGAACACCGGGGAGCTGTTTTTT
NA	TRBV7-2	TRBD1	TRBJ1-1	CAVRQGALNTEAFF	TGTGCCGTCAGACAGGGGGCCCTCAACACTGAAGCTTTCTTT
NA	TRBV9	TRBD1	TRBJ1-2	CASSVEWDRSSNYGYTF	TGTGCCAGCAGCGTAGAGTGGGACAGGAGCTCTAACTATGGCTACACCTTC
NA	TRBV6-5	NA	TRBJ1-1	CASSRGQNTEAFF	TGTGCCAGCAGCCGGGGACAAAACACTGAAGCTTTCTTT
NA	TRBV21-1	NA	TRBJ2-7	CASSNHRDRVLDEQYF	TGTGCCAGCAGCAACCACCGGGACAGGGTGCTGGACGAGCAGTACTTC
NA	TRBV5-6	TRBD1	TRBJ1-2	CASSLTRDRMGYTF	TGTGCCAGCAGCCTCACCCGGGACAGGATGGGCTACACCTTC
NA	TRBV11-2	TRBD1	TRBJ1-2	CASSLDRDRVYGYTF	TGTGCCAGCAGCTTAGATCGGGACAGGGTGTATGGCTACACCTTC
NA	TRBV5-4	NA	TRBJ2-5	CASSLVAEGETQYF	TGTGCCAGCAGCTTGGTCGCGGAGGGGGAGACCCAGTACTTC
NA	TRBV15	NA	TRBJ1-1	CATSRDRVGTQAFF	TGTGCCACCAGCAGAGATAGAGTGGGGACTCAAGCTTTCTTT
NA	TRBV7-2	TRBD1	TRBJ2-7	CASSLRGQGSYEQYF	TGTGCCAGCAGCCTACGGGGACAGGGCTCCTACGAGCAGTACTTC
NA	TRBV19	NA	TRBJ2-5	CASSMGGGHQETQYF	TGTGCCAGTAGTATGGGAGGGGGACACCAAGAGACCCAGTACTTC
few	TRBV7-2	TRBD1	TRBJ2-1	CASSLTGVSYNEQFF	TGTGCCAGCAGTTTAACAGGGGTCTCCTACAATGAGCAGTTCTTC
NA	TRBV7-9	NA	TRBJ1-2	CASSLMTVHGYTF	TGTGCCAGCAGCTTAATGACAGTACATGGCTACACCTTC
NA	TRBV4-2	NA	TRBJ2-3	CASSQDRQEALDTQYF	TGTGCCAGCAGCCAAGATCGGCAAGAAGCGTTAGATACGCAGTATTTT
once	TRBV7-9	TRBD2	TRBJ2-1	CASSSRWGLALHEQFF	TGTGCCAGCAGCTCGAGATGGGGACTAGCTCTCCATGAGCAGTTCTTC
NA	TRBV10-3	NA	TRBJ1-2	CAISAGGRMEGYTF	TGTGCCATCAGTGCTGGTGGGAGAATGGAGGGCTACACCTTC
once	TRBV11-2	TRBD2	TRBJ2-1	CASSPNVVAGPISEQFF	TGTGCCAGCAGCCCCAACGTGGTAGCGGGGCCTATCAGTGAGCAGTTCTTC
NA	TRBV7-9	TRBD1	TRBJ1-1	CASSIGKTGGWDTEAFF	TGTGCCAGCAGCATCGGGAAGACAGGGGGATGGGACACTGAAGCTTTCTTT
NA	TRBV7-2	TRBD1	TRBJ1-1	CASSPTGQGRAEAFF	TGTGCCAGCAGCCCTACAGGACAGGGGAGAGCTGAAGCTTTCTTT
NA	TRBV6-6	NA	TRBJ1-4	CASRTGPRAEKLFF	TGTGCCAGCAGAACAGGGCCCCGGGCAGAAAAACTGTTTTTT
NA	TRBV7-9	NA	TRBJ1-1	CASSPMANTEAFF	TGTGCCAGCAGCCCCATGGCGAACACTGAAGCTTTCTTT
NA	TRBV5-6	NA	TRBJ2-5	CASSLGTQETQYF	TGTGCCAGCAGCTTGGGCACACAAGAGACCCAGTACTTC
NA	TRBV27	NA	TRBJ2-2	CASSQTETNTGELFF	TGTGCCAGCAGCCAGACGGAGACGAACACCGGGGAGCTGTTTTTT
NA	TRBV30	NA	TRBJ1-5	CAWSWQGNQPQHF	TGTGCCTGGAGTTGGCAGGGCAATCAGCCCCAGCATTTT
NA	TRBV11-3	NA	TRBJ1-2	CASTPSREAGGYTF	TGTGCCAGCACCCCCTCGAGGGAGGCGGGCGGCTACACCTTC
NA	TRBV7-2	TRBD1	TRBJ1-2	CASSLGGTGRNYGYTF	TGTGCCAGCAGCTTAGGTGGGACAGGGAGGAACTATGGCTACACCTTC
NA	TRBV11-3	TRBD2	TRBJ2-7	CASSLRGTSADFYEQYF	TGTGCCAGCAGCCTTAGGGGGACTAGCGCTGACTTTTACGAGCAGTACTTC
NA	TRBV6-1	NA	TRBJ1-4	CASSVGGGGRDEKLFF	TGTGCCAGCAGTGTGGGTGGAGGCGGGAGGGATGAAAAACTGTTTTTT
NA	TRBV5-1	NA	TRBJ2-5	CASSLGAAAGAETQYF	TGCGCCAGCAGCTTGGGAGCAGCTGCGGGGGCAGAGACCCAGTACTTC
few	TRBV6-1	NA	TRBJ1-2	CASRLDTVYGYTF	TGTGCCAGCAGGTTGGACACAGTCTATGGCTACACCTTC
once	TRBV9	NA	TRBJ1-2	CASSPQAGLFYGYTF	TGTGCCAGCAGTCCCCAGGCAGGGCTGTTCTATGGCTACACCTTC
NA	TRBV6-5	NA	TRBJ1-6	CASSYEGATNSPLHF	TGTGCCAGCAGTTACGAGGGAGCAACGAATTCACCCCTCCACTTT
NA	TRBV5-6	NA	TRBJ2-4	CASSYHQGRNIQYF	TGTGCCAGCAGCTACCATCAGGGTAGAAACATTCAGTACTTC
NA	TRBV10-2	NA	TRBJ1-1	CASSGRSLNTEAFF	TGCGCCAGCAGTGGGAGGAGTTTAAACACTGAAGCTTTCTTT
once	TRBV6-6	NA	TRBJ1-1	CASSYSRRTEAFF	TGTGCCAGCAGTTACTCGAGAAGAACTGAAGCTTTCTTT
NA	TRBV10-3	TRBD1	TRBJ2-7	CAITKDRSEQYF	TGTGCCATCACCAAGGACAGGTCTGAGCAGTACTTC
NA	TRBV20-1	NA	TRBJ2-7	CSAIRAYEQYF	TGCAGTGCTATCAGGGCCTACGAGCAGTACTTC
NA	TRBV19	NA	TRBJ2-7	CASSIGGRFSYEQYF	TGTGCCAGTAGTATCGGTGGGCGATTTTCCTACGAGCAGTACTTC